The 18 T cell receptor beta chains listed next were all sequenced from one sample in a study of cytomegalovirus exposure and HLA in healthy donors. In the PCR, 60 Vbeta and 13 Jbeta primers were used. The data were produced by immunoSEQ multiplex PCR, yet TCRdb's version contains in-frame clones alone and is incomplete. This repertoire shows over 150,000 clones, around four fifths found once; its top ten account for 1%. The sequencing sample was made of PBMCs. These receptors were obtained from a woman aged 50 to 65 in good health and CMV-seropositive.

The J gene is TRBJ2-7, the V gene TRBV28, with D perhaps TRBD2 (7 bases). There are 15 residues in the CDR3. Germline CDR1 reads MDHEN; CDR2 reads SYDVKM. V shed 2 bases and J shed 5 bases, with 16 bases lying between them. CDR3 in DNA: TGTGCCAGCAGTTTACCTGAAGTAGGGGGGGACGAGCAGTACTTC. It translates to CASSLPEVGGDEQYF.

This clone has only one observation. The chain combines TRBV7-9 with TRBJ2-3; D is possibly TRBD2 (6 bases). Trimming shortened V by 5 bases and J by 2 bases, and 20 bases separated the two germline ends. The CDR3 runs to 17 residues. Germline V CDR1 and CDR2: SEHNR, FQNEAQ (reference sequence). CDR3 DNA sequence: TGTGCCAGCAGCGGACGTCCCGGGACTGGGTACACAGATACGCAGTATTTT. Amino acid sequence: CASSGRPGTGYTDTQYF.

V gene TRBV6-5 combines with J gene TRBJ1-2; D is perhaps TRBD1 (6 bases). The CDR3 contains 13 residues. V shed 7 bases and J shed 4 bases, with 13 bases lying between them. Germline CDR1 reads MNHEY; CDR2 reads SVGAGI. As DNA, the CDR3 is TGTGCCAGCAAGCCGAGAGGGGGCTATGGCTACACCTTC. Translating it yields CASKPRGGYGYTF.

The chain recombines TRBV19 with TRBJ2-3, with 8 bases that match TRBD2. The CDR3 covers 16 residues. The germline V gene has CDR1 LNHDA and CDR2 SQIVND (reference sequence). The J segment lost 1 base and the V segment lost 7 bases, leaving 10 bases of the junction unmatched. CDR3 sequence (DNA): TGTGCCAGTACTGCCGAGCGGCGGGGGGGCACAGATACGCAGTATTTT. This translates into CASTAERRGGTDTQYF.

V usage is TRBV7-3 and J usage is TRBJ2-1; TRBD2 is a possible D gene (7 bases). This CDR3 contains 15 residues. Trimming took off 6 bases at V and 7 bases at J, with 19 bases between the two ends. CDR1 is SGHTA and CDR2 is FQGTGA in the germline V gene. CDR3 nucleotide sequence: TGTGCCAGCAGTTTTAGGGGGGGATTAACGAATGAGCAGTTCTTC. It encodes CASSFRGGLTNEQFF.

The chain uses TRBV7-9 and TRBJ1-2, with 11 bases fitting TRBD1. Germline CDR1 and CDR2: SEHNR and FQNEAQ (reference sequence). This CDR3 is built from 15 residues. V lost 6 bases, J lost 3 bases, and 6 bases stayed unmatched. The CDR3 here is CASRIRTGGDYGYTF. CDR3 nucleotides: TGTGCCAGCAGGATAAGGACAGGGGGCGACTATGGCTACACCTTC.

The chain uses TRBV27 and TRBJ1-1, with TRBD1 matching over 7 bases. The ends lost 6 bases at V and 0 bases at J; junction bases unmatched: 10. This CDR3 region has 16 residues. Germline V gene lookup returns CDR1 MNHEY and CDR2 SMNVEV (reference sequence). This chain's CDR3 is CASSLYRGGLNTEAFF. Here the CDR3 DNA reads TGTGCCAGCAGCCTATACAGGGGAGGCCTGAACACTGAAGCTTTCTTT.

The chain links TRBV4-3 to TRBJ2-7; no firm D call. The CDR3 length is 15 residues. Trimming took off 0 bases at V and 3 bases at J, with 12 bases between the two ends. CDR1 and CDR2 (germline): LGHNA, YSLEER. CDR3 in DNA: TGCGCCAGCAGCCAAGATTGGCAGAACCTCTACGAGCAGTACTTC. This encodes CASSQDWQNLYEQYF.

This chain connects TRBV28 to TRBJ1-4, with 10 positions matching TRBD1. The length of the CDR3 is 17 residues. V lost 0 bases and J lost 1; bases outside the gene matches: 2. Germline V gene sequence: CDR1 MDHEN, CDR2 SYDVKM. The CDR3 region is CASSLWGQGLTNEKLFF. In nucleotides, the CDR3 is TGTGCCAGCAGTTTATGGGGACAGGGGTTAACTAATGAAAAACTGTTTTTT.

V and J are TRBV6-5 and TRBJ2-7; 10 bases align to TRBD1. Germline CDR1 and CDR2: MNHEY and SVGAGI. This CDR3 comprises 14 residues. V was clipped by 4 bases and J by 1 base; unmatched bases: 1. CDR3 nucleotide sequence: TGTGCCAGCAGTTCGGACAGGGGGTCCTACGAGCAGTACTTC. It encodes CASSSDRGSYEQYF.

The rearrangement uses TRBV6-6 and TRBJ2-3; D gene uncertain. This CDR3 has 15 amino acids. Germline values: CDR1 MNHNY, CDR2 SVGAGI (reference sequence). V dropped 0 bases and J dropped 3 bases, with 10 bases sitting between them. In nucleotides, the CDR3 is TGTGCCAGCAGTTACTCGATTGCGCCTACAGATACGCAGTATTTT. Translating gives CASSYSIAPTDTQYF.

The V and J genes are TRBV2 and TRBJ2-7; 8 bases are a match to TRBD2. The CDR3 runs to 12 residues. The germline gives CDR1 SNHLY, CDR2 FYNNEI. CDR3 protein: CASWGVAGEQYF. In nucleotides, the CDR3 is TGTGCTTCCTGGGGGGTAGCGGGAGAGCAGTACTTC.

The rearrangement uses TRBV4-3 and TRBJ1-2; D perhaps matches TRBD1 (5 bases). Trimming stripped 5 bases from V and 3 bases from J, with 13 bases between. This CDR3 has 14 residues. Germline V gene lookup returns CDR1 LGHNA and CDR2 YSLEER. CDR3 protein: CASSNHPGDYGYTF. CDR3 in DNA: TGCGCCAGCAGCAACCACCCGGGGGACTATGGCTACACCTTC.

The chain joins TRBV7-2 to TRBJ1-1, with TRBD1 as a possible D gene (6 bases). Per the germline V gene, CDR1 is SGHTA and CDR2 is FQGNSA. Deletions cut 7 bases from V and 0 bases from J, with 15 bases between. The CDR3 runs to 15 residues. The CDR3 loop is CASIPYGTMNTEAFF. The CDR3 DNA sequence: TGTGCCAGCATCCCCTACGGGACAATGAACACTGAAGCTTTCTTT.

The chain employs TRBV4-3 and TRBJ1-5; 10 bases are shared with TRBD1. CDR3 length equals 16 residues. Germline CDR1 is LGHNA and CDR2 is YSLEER. The V gene end was trimmed by 3 bases and the J gene end by 2 bases; junction bases not matched to a gene: 4. Here the CDR3 reads CASSQDRGIRNQPQHF. CDR3 DNA: TGCGCCAGCAGCCAGGACAGGGGGATACGCAATCAGCCCCAGCATTTT.

The chain combines TRBV11-2 with TRBJ2-1, with unresolved D. The germline V gene encodes CDR1 SGHAT and CDR2 FQNNGV. CDR3 length: 14 residues. V was trimmed by 0 bases and J by 1 base, leaving 4 bases between them. The CDR3 protein is CASSLEYSYNEQFF. The CDR3 DNA reads as TGTGCCAGCAGCTTAGAATATTCCTACAATGAGCAGTTCTTC.

The chain joins TRBV5-4 to TRBJ2-3, with 9 bases matching TRBD2. Trimming removed 2 bases from V and 6 bases from J; junction bases left unmatched: 7. The CDR3 loop spans 15 amino acids. In germline, CDR1 is SGHNT, CDR2 YYREEE (reference sequence). The CDR3 is CASSFSAGGRDTQYF. CDR3 in DNA: TGTGCCAGCAGCTTCTCGGCGGGGGGGCGGGATACGCAGTATTTT.

The genes are TRBV7-2 and TRBJ2-3; the D gene is possibly TRBD2 (6 bases). The CDR3 is 13 residues long. Per the germline V gene, CDR1 is SGHTA and CDR2 is FQGNSA. The V end lost 5 bases, the J end lost 6 bases, and 12 bases lay between the germline ends. CDR3 sequence (DNA): TGTGCCAGCAGCCTTTCTAGCGTGGATACGCAGTATTTT. This gives the protein CASSLSSVDTQYF. The full variable domain, rest sourced from reference TRBV7-2 and TRBJ2-3, is GAGVSQSPSNKVTEKGKDVELRCDPISGHTALYWYRQSLGQGLEFLIYFQGNSAPDKSGLPSDRFSAERTGGSVSTLTIQRTQQEDSAVYLCASSLSSVDTQYFGPGTRLTVL.